This entry is about one T cell receptor beta chain. This specimen belongs to a study of blood T cell repertoires in COVID-19. Across the whole study: From the United States, Italy and Spain came samples of acute and convalescent COVID-19. Sample material is recorded as cDNA or gDNA derived from T cells, B-cell-depleted T cells, or PBMCs.

V was clipped by 4 bases and J by 8 bases, with 15 bases between them. In germline, CDR1 is SGHKS, CDR2 YYEKEE (reference sequence). CDR3 length equals 14 residues. In the authors' workflow: Quantification of nucleated cells was approximated via reference gene primer amplification. Clones were read by immunoSEQ multiplex PCR, and TCRdb kept only the in-frame ones, dropping some. That table gives V, J and clone size, and the DNA gave D and trimming. The sample lists about 190,000 clones, 90% seen once, with less than 0.7% in the top ten. The receptor was derived from a middle-aged man with acute or convalescent COVID-19. The chain recombines TRBV5-5 with TRBJ1-4, with D unresolved. The specimen was peripheral blood. DNA of the CDR3: TGTGCCAGCAGCCCCCGGGTAGGCGGGGAAAAACTGTTTTTT. It codes for CASSPRVGGEKLFF.